This TCR beta chain came from a study of cytotoxic CD8 clonotypes in ibrutinib-treated CLL. Study overall: Complete response was seen in 2 patients and partial in some 25; about twelve progressed and about 14 stayed remitted after a median around 68 months. Findings and limits, study-wide: Clonality showed a rise at ibrutinib response that reversed toward baseline at progression. Clonality correlated strongly with circulating CD8+ T cells and exceeded age-matched healthy donors at baseline.

The repertoire was sequenced with immunoSEQ multiplex PCR; TCRdb's copy has only in-frame clones and lacks some. The data show roughly 40,000 clones, roughly three quarters seen once. J was trimmed by 6 bases and V by 3 bases; bases with no gene match: 7. The length of the CDR3 is 14 residues. Germline values: CDR1 SGHTA, CDR2 FQGTGA. This clone was counted once. No antigen is known for it. V is TRBV7-3 and J is TRBJ1-1, with 7 nucleotides matching TRBD1. Material: PBMCs, obtained after 12 months of ibrutinib treatment. The TCR originated in a human donor with chronic lymphocytic leukemia. CDR3 protein: CASSLGTASSEAFF. The CDR3 DNA is TGTGCCAGCAGCTTGGGGACAGCTAGTTCTGAAGCTTTCTTT.